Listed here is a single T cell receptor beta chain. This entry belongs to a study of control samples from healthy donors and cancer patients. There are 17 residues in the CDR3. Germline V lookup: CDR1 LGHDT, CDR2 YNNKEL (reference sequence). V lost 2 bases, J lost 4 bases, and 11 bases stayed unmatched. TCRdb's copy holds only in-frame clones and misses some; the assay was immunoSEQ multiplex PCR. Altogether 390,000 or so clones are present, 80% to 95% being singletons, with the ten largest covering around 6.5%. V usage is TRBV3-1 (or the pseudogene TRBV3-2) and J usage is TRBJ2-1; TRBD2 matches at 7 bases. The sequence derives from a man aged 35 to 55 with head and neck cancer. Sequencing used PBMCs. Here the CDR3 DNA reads TGTGCCAGCAGCCAAAGGCTTGCGGGAGTGAAATACAATGAGCAGTTCTTC. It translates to CASSQRLAGVKYNEQFF.